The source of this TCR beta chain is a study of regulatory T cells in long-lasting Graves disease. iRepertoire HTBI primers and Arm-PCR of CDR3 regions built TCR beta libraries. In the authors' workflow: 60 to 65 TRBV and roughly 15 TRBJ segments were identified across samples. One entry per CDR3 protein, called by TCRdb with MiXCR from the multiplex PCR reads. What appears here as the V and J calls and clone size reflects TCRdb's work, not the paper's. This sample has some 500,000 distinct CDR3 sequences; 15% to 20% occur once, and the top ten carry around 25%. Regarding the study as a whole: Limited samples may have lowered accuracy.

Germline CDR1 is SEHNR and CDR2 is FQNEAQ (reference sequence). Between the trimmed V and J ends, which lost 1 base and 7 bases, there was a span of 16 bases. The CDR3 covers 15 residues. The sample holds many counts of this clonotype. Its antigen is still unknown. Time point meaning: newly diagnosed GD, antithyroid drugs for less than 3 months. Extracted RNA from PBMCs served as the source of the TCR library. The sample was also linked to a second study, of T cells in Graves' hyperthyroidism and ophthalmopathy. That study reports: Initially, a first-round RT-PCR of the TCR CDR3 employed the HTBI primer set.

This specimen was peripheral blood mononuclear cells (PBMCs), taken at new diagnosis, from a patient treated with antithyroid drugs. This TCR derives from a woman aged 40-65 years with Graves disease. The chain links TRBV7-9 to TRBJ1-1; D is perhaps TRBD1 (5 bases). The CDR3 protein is CASSLEGIRAIEAFF. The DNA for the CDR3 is TGTGCCAGCAGCTTAGAGGGGATCCGTGCGATTGAAGCTTTCTTT.